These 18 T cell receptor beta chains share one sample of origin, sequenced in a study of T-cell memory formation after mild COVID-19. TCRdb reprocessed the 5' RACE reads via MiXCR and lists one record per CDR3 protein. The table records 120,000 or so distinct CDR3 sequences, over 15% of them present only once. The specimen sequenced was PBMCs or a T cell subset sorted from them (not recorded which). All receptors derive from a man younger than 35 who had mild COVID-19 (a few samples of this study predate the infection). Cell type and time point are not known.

The CDR3 sequence is CASSDKTVQYF. CDR3 nucleotides: TGTGCCAGCAGTGACAAGACGGTTCAGTACTTC. V usage is TRBV12-3 or TRBV12-4 and J usage is TRBJ2-4; unclear D gene. Trimming stripped 5 bases from V and 11 bases from J, with 10 bases between. This CDR3 is built from 11 residues.

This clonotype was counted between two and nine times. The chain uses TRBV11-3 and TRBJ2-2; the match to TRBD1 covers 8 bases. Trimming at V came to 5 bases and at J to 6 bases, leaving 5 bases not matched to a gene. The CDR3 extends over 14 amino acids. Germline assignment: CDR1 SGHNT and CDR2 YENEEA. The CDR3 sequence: CASSQGQVPGELFF. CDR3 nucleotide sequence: TGTGCCAGCAGCCAGGGACAGGTCCCCGGGGAGCTGTTTTTT.

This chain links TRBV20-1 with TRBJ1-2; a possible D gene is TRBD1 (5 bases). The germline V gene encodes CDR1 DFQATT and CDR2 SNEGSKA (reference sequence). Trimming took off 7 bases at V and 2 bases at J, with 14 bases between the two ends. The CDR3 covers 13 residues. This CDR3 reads CSVRGPQNYGYTF. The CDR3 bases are TGCAGTGTACGGGGCCCACAAAACTATGGCTACACCTTC.

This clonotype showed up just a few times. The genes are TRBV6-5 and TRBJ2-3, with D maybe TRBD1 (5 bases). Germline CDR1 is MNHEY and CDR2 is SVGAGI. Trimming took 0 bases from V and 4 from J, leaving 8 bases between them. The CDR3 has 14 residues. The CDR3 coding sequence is TGTGCCAGCAGTTACTCGGGCAGGGCAGATACGCAGTATTTT. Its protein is CASSYSGRADTQYF.

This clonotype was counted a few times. The CDR3 loop is CASSPRGRGGEGYTF. Here the CDR3 DNA reads TGTGCCAGCAGCCCTCGGGGCAGGGGAGGAGAAGGCTACACCTTC. The rearrangement uses TRBV7-3 and TRBJ1-2, with a possible D match to TRBD1 (6 bases). Looked up from germline, CDR1 is SGHTA and CDR2 is FQGTGA. This CDR3 contains 15 residues. The V end was cut by 5 bases, the J end by 8 bases, with 21 bases between.

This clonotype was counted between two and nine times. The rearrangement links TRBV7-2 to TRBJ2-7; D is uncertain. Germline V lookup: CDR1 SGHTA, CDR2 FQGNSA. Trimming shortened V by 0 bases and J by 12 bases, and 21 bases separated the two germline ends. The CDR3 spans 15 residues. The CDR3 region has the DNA TGTGCCAGCAGCTTAGCCGGGTTAGATTCCTACGGTGGGTACTTC. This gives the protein CASSLAGLDSYGGYF.

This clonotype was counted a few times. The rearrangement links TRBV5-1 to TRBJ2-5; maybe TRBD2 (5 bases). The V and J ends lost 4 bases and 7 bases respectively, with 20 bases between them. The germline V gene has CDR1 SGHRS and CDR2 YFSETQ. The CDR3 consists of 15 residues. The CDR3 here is CASSEILETIGTQYF. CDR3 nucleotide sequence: TGCGCCAGCAGCGAAATACTAGAAACGATTGGGACCCAGTACTTC.

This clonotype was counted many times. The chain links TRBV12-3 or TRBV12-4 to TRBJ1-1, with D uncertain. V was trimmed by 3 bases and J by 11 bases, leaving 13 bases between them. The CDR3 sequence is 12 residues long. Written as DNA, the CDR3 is TGTGCCAGCAGTTTGTCCCTGTTTAGCGCTTTCTTT. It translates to CASSLSLFSAFF.

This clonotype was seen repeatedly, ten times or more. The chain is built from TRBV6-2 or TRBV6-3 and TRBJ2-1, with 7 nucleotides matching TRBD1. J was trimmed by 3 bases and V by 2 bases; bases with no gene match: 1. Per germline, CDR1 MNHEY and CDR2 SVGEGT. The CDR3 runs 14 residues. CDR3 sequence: CASSYHRGYNEQFF. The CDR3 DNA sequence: TGTGCCAGCAGTTACCACAGGGGCTACAATGAGCAGTTCTTC.

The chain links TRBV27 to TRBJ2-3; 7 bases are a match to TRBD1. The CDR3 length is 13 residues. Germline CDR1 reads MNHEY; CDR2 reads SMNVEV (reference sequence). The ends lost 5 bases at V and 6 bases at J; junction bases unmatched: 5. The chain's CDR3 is CASSATGEDTQYF. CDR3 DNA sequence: TGTGCCAGCAGTGCCACAGGGGAGGATACGCAGTATTTT.

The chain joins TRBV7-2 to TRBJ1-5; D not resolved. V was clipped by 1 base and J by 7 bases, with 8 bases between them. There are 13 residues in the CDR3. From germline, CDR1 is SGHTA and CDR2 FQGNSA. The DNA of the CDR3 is TGTGCCAGCAGCTTAGATAGGGTCCAGCCCCAGCATTTT. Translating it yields CASSLDRVQPQHF.

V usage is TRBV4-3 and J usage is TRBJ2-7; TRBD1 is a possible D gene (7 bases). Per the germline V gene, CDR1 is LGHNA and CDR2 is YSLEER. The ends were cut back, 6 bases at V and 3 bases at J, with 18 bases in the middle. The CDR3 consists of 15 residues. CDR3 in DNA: TGCGCCAGCAGGCAGGGGGTTCAGGGAGGCTACGAGCAGTACTTC. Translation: CASRQGVQGGYEQYF.

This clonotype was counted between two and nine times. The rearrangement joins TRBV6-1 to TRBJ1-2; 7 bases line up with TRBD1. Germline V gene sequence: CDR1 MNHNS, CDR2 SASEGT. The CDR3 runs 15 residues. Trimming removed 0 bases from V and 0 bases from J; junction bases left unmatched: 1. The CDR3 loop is CASSEAGTANYGYTF. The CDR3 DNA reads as TGTGCCAGCAGTGAAGCCGGGACAGCTAACTATGGCTACACCTTC.

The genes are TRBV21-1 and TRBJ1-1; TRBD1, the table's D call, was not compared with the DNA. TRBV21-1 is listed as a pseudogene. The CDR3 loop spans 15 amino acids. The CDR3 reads CASSLHPGTERKAFF. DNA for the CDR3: TGTGCCAGCAGCTTACATCCCGGGACGGAACGAAAAGCTTTCTTT.

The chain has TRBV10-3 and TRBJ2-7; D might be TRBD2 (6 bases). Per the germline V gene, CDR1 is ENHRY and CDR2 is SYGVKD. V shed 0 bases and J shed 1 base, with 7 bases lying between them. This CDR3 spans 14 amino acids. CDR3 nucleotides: TGTGCCATCAGTGAGTCTAGCGGATCCTACGAGCAGTACTTC. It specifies CAISESSGSYEQYF.

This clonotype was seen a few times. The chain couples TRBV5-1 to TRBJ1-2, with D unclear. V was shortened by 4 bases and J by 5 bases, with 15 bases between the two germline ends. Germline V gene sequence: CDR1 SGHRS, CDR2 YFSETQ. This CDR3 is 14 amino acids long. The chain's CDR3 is CASSPQPGEYGYTF. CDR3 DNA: TGCGCCAGCAGCCCCCAGCCAGGAGAATATGGCTACACCTTC.

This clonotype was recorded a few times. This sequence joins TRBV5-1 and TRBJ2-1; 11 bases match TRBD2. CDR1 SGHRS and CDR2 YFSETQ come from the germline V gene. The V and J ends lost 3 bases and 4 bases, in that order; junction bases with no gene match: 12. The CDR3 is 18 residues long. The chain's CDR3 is CASSSTFSGGAGYNEQFF. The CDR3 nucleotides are TGCGCCAGCAGCTCCACTTTTAGCGGGGGGGCTGGGTACAATGAGCAGTTCTTC. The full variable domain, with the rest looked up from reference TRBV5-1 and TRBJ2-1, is KAGVTQTPRYLIKTRGQQVTLSCSPISGHRSVSWYQQTPGQGLQFLFEYFSETQRNKGNFPGRFSGRQFSNSRSEMNVSTLELGDSALYLCASSSTFSGGAGYNEQFFGPGTRLTVL.

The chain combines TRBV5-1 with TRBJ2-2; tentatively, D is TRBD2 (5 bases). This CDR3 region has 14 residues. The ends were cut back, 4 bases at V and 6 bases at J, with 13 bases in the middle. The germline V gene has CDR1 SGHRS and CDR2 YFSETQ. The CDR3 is CASSQGLSAGELFF. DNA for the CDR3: TGCGCCAGCAGCCAAGGACTGAGCGCCGGGGAGCTGTTTTTT.